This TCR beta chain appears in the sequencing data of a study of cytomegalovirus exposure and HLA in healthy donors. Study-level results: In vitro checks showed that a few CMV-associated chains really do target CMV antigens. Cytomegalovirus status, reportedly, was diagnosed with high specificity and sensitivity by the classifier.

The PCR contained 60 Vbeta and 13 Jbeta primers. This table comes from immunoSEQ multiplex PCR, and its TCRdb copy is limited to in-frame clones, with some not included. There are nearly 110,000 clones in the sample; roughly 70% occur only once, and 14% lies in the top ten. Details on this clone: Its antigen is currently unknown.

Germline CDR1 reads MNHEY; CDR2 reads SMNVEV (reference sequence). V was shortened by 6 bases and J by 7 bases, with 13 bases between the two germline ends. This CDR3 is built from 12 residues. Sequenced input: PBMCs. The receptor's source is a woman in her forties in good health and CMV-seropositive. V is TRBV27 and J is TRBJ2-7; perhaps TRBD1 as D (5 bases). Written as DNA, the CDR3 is TGTGCCAGCAGCCTACCCCAGGGAGAGCAGTACTTC. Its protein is CASSLPQGEQYF.